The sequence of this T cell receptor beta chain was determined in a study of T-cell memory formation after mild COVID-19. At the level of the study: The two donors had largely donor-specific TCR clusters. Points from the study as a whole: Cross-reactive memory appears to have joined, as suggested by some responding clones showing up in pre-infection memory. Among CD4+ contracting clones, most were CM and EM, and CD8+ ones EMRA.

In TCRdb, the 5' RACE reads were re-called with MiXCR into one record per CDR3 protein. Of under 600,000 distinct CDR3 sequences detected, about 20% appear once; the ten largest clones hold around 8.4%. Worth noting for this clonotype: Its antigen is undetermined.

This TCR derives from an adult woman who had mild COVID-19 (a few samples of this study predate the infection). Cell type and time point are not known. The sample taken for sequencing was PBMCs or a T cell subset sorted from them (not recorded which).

The CDR3 nucleotides are TGCGCCAGCAGCTTGGAGAGTTTGGCAGAACCCTACAATGAGCAGTTCTTC. Amino acids: CASSLESLAEPYNEQFF. The V gene is TRBV5-1, the J gene TRBJ2-1; D unclear. The germline V gene has CDR1 SGHRS and CDR2 YFSETQ. The CDR3 covers 17 residues. The V and J ends lost 0 bases and 2 bases respectively, with 15 bases between them.